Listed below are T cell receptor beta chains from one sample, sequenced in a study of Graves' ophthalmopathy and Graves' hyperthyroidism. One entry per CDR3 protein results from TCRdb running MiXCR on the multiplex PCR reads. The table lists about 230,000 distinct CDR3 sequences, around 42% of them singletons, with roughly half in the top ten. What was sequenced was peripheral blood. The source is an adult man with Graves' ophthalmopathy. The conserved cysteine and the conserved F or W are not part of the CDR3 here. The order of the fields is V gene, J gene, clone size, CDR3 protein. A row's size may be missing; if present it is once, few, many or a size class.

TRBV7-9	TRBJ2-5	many	ASSLAGLAETQY
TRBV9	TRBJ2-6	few	ASSPGIAGANVLT
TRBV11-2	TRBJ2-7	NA	ASSVGGADATYEQY
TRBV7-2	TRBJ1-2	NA	ASSPKWGTGLGCT
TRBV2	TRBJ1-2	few	ASHPTGLPRDGYT
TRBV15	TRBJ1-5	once	ATGRGINRGGSNQPQH
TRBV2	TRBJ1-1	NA	ASSGLAGAF
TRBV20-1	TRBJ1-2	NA	SARGQAPNYGYT
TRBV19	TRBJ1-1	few	ASSLVGQGRKRTEAF
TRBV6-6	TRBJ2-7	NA	ASSYLSGTDEQY
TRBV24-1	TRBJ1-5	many	ATSTDDQPQH
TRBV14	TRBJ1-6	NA	ASSQGQAYSYNSPLH
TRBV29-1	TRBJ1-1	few	SVPVRTGGIAEAF
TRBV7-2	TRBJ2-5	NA	ASSYSGSYETQY
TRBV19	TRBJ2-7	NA	ASSTDRGAYEQY
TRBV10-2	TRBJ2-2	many	ASRTSGGGTGELF
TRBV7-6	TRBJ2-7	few	ASSLIAGTGQYEQY
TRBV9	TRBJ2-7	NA	ASSIRDATYGQY
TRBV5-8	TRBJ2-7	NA	ASSWTGIYEQY